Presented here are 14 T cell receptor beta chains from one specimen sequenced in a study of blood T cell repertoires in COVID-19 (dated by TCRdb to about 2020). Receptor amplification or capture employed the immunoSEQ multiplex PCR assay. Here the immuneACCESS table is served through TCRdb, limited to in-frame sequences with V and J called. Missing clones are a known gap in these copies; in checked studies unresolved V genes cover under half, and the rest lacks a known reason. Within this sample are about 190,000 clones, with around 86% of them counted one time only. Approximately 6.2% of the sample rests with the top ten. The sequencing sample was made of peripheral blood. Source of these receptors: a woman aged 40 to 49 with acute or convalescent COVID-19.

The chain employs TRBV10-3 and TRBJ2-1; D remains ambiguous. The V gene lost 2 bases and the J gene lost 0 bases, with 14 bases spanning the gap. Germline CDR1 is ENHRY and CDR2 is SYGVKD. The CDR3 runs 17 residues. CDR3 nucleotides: TGTGCCATCAGTGAGAACAGACAACTTAGCTCCTACAATGAGCAGTTCTTC. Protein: CAISENRQLSSYNEQFF.

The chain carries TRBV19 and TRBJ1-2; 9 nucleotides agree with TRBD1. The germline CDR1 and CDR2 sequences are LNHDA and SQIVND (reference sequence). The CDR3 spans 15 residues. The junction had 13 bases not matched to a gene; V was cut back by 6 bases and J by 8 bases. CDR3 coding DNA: TGTGCCAGTAGATCGGGACAGGGACCCTTCGGAGGCTACACCTTC. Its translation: CASRSGQGPFGGYTF.

The CDR3 is CATYSGGQYF. The CDR3 DNA follows: TGTGCCACCTACTCGGGTGGGCAGTATTTT. The chain joins TRBV2 to TRBJ2-3; D not resolved. The germline V gene encodes CDR1 SNHLY and CDR2 FYNNEI. The CDR3 has 10 residues. The V and J ends lost 10 bases and 11 bases respectively, with 13 bases between them.

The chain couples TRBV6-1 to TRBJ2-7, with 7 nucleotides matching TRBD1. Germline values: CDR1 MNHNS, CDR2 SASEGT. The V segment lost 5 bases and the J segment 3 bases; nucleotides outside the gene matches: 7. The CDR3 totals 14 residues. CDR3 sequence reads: CASSNPGQIYEQYF. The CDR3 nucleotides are TGTGCCAGCAGTAACCCGGGACAGATCTACGAGCAGTACTTC.

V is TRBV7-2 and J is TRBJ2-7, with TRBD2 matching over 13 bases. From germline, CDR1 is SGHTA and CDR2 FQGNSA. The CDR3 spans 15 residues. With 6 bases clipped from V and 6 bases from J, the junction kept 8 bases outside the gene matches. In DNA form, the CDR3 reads TGTGCCAGCAGGCGCACTAGCGGGGGGGTGGGCGAGCAGTACTTC. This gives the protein CASRRTSGGVGEQYF.

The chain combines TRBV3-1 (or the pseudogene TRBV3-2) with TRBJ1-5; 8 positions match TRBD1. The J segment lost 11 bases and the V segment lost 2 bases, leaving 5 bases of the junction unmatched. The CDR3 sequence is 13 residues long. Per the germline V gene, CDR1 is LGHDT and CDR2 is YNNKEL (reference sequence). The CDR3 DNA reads TGTGCCAGCAGCCAATCCATGACAGGGGCCCAGCATTTT. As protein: CASSQSMTGAQHF.

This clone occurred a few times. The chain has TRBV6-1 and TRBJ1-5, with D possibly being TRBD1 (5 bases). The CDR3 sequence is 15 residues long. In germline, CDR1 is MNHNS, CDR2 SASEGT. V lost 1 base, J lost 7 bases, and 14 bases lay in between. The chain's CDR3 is CASSEGQGVGQPQHF. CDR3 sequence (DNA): TGTGCCAGCAGTGAAGGGCAGGGCGTGGGGCAGCCCCAGCATTTT.

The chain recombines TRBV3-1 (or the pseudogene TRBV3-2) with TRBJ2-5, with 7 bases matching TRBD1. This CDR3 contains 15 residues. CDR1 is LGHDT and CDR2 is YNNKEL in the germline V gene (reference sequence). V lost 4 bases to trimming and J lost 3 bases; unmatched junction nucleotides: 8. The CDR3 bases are TGTGCCAGCAGCCCGCCGGGACAGAGAAAAGAGACCCAGTACTTC. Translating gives CASSPPGQRKETQYF.

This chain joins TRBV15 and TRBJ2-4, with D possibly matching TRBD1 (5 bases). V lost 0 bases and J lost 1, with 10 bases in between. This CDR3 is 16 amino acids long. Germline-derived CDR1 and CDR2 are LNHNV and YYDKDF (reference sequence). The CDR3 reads CATSREGGAAKNIQYF. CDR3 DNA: TGTGCCACCAGCAGAGAGGGTGGGGCGGCCAAAAACATTCAGTACTTC.

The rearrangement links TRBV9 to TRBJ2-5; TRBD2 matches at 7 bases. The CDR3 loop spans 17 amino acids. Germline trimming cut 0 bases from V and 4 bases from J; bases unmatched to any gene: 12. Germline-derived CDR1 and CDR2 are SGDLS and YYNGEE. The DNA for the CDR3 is TGTGCCAGCAGCGTAGAGACTAGCTCCTACCAGGGAGAGACCCAGTACTTC. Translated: CASSVETSSYQGETQYF.

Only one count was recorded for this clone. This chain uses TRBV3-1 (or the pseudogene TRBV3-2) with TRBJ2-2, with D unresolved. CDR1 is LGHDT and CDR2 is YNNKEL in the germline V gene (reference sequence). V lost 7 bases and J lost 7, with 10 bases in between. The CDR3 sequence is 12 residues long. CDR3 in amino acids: CASNQAFGELFF. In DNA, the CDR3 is TGTGCCAGCAACCAGGCCTTCGGGGAGCTGTTTTTT.

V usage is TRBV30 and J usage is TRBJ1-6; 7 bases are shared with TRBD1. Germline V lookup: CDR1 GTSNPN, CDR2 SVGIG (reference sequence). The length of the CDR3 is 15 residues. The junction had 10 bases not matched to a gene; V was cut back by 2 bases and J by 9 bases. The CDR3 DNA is TGTGCCTGGAGTTTAATCGACAGGGTGAGTTCACCCCTCCACTTT. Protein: CAWSLIDRVSSPLHF.

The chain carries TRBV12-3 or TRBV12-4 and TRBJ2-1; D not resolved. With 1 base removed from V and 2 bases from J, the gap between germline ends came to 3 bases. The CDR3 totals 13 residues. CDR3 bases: TGTGCCAGCAGTTTAGTTACCTACAATGAGCAGTTCTTC. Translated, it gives CASSLVTYNEQFF.

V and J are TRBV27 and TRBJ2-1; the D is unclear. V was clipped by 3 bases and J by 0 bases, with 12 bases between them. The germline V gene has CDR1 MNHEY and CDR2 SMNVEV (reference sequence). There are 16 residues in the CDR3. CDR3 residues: CASSLLGLSSYNEQFF. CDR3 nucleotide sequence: TGTGCCAGCAGTTTGCTTGGCTTAAGCTCCTACAATGAGCAGTTCTTC.